The 20 T cell receptor beta chains in this list originate from one sample, sequenced in a study of OX40 agonist ivuxolimab in advanced cancers. Data came from immunoSEQ multiplex PCR; TCRdb stores just in-frame clones and leaves some out. The table includes more than 55,000 clones, 75% to 90% detected once. Sequenced here: CD4+ or CD8+ T cells sorted from blood, sampled in a trial of the OX40 agonist ivuxolimab. These receptors were taken from an adult with an advanced solid tumor such as melanoma, head and neck, liver or kidney cancer.

This chain connects TRBV13 to TRBJ1-1, with a possible D match to TRBD1 (6 bases). Trimming cost V 3 bases and J 7 bases, with 9 bases left between them. The CDR3 sequence is 12 residues long. CDR1 and CDR2 (germline): PRHDT, FYEKMQ (reference sequence). The CDR3 reads CASSFKGVEAFF. The CDR3 coding sequence is TGTGCCAGCAGCTTTAAGGGGGTTGAAGCTTTCTTT.

This sequence joins TRBV5-1 and TRBJ2-5; D is uncertain. The J call may be wrong; the DNA end is better matched by TRBJ2-7. The CDR3 length is 13 residues. Germline CDR1 and CDR2: SGHRS and YFSETQ. CDR3 residues: CASSLVGNAEQYF. In DNA, the CDR3 is TGCGCCAGCAGCTTGGTAGGGAATGCCGAGCAGTACTTC.

The rearrangement links TRBV5-1 to TRBJ2-7; 9 nucleotides match TRBD1. The germline V gene has CDR1 SGHRS and CDR2 YFSETQ. The CDR3 runs to 16 residues. J gave up 7 bases and V 3 bases, and 14 bases lay outside the gene matches. CDR3 in amino acids: CASSSLSQGAAREQYF. DNA for the CDR3: TGCGCCAGCAGCTCGTTATCACAGGGGGCGGCTAGGGAGCAGTACTTC.

This chain connects TRBV29-1 to TRBJ2-1, with D perhaps matching TRBD2 (7 bases). V lost 0 bases and J lost 7, with 19 bases in between. From germline, CDR1 is SQVTM and CDR2 ANQGSEA. The CDR3 consists of 16 residues. The CDR3 sequence: CSVEDHGGGRKNEQFF. The CDR3 nucleotides are TGCAGCGTTGAAGATCATGGGGGGGGGCGCAAGAATGAGCAGTTCTTC.

The rearrangement links TRBV6-5 to TRBJ1-2; 9 bases match TRBD1. The germline gives CDR1 MNHEY, CDR2 SVGAGI. V gave up 1 base and J gave up 8 bases; unmatched junction bases: 11. The CDR3 runs 16 residues. CDR3 sequence: CASSYYRGQGGRGYTF. CDR3 DNA: TGTGCCAGCAGTTACTATAGGGGACAGGGCGGGCGAGGCTACACCTTC.

The chain links TRBV27 to TRBJ2-7, with 8 bases lining up with TRBD2. The trim removed 0 bases at V and 3 bases at J, leaving 13 bases unmatched. Germline V gene lookup returns CDR1 MNHEY and CDR2 SMNVEV (reference sequence). CDR3 length equals 18 residues. Written as DNA, the CDR3 is TGTGCCAGCAGTTTATCGGGCCCGTGGACGGGGGGGGGCTACGAGCAGTACTTC. Encoded protein: CASSLSGPWTGGGYEQYF.

The V call is TRBV5-5, the J call TRBJ2-7, with TRBD2 matching 10 bases. Per the germline V gene, CDR1 is SGHKS and CDR2 is YYEKEE (reference sequence). V shed 1 base and J 6 bases; nucleotides not matched to a gene: 10. The CDR3 length is 16 residues. CDR3 in amino acids: CASSLFSSGSSGEQYF. The CDR3 bases are TGTGCCAGCAGCTTGTTCTCTAGCGGGAGCTCAGGCGAGCAGTACTTC.

The rearrangement uses TRBV9 and TRBJ1-1; possible D gene TRBD1, 5 bases. The V and J ends lost 4 bases and 8 bases respectively, with 24 bases between them. Germline CDR1 reads SGDLS; CDR2 reads YYNGEE. This CDR3 spans 16 amino acids. As DNA, the CDR3 is TGTGCCAGCAGCCGTTTTGTTGAGGGGCGGAGCGGGGAAGCTTTCTTT. Encoded protein: CASSRFVEGRSGEAFF.

V and J are TRBV27 and TRBJ2-7, with D uncertain. Trimming left V 3 bases short and J 3 bases short, with 12 bases between. The germline CDR1 and CDR2 sequences are MNHEY and SMNVEV (reference sequence). The CDR3 runs 14 residues. CDR3: CASSFNGRIYEQYF. The DNA of the CDR3 is TGTGCCAGCAGTTTTAACGGCAGGATCTACGAGCAGTACTTC.

The genes are TRBV2 and TRBJ2-5; D is tentatively TRBD1 or TRBD2 (5 bases each). Trimming left V 2 bases short and J 1 base short, with 11 bases between. Germline CDR1 and CDR2: SNHLY and FYNNEI. The CDR3 has 15 amino acids. DNA for the CDR3: TGTGCCAGCAGTGAATATGGGGGTTCCCAAGAGACCCAGTACTTC. Its protein is CASSEYGGSQETQYF.

The rearrangement joins TRBV7-3 to TRBJ2-3, with unresolved D. Germline CDR1 reads SGHTA; CDR2 reads FQGTGA. The CDR3 spans 14 residues. The V end was cut by 2 bases, the J end by 2 bases, with 8 bases between. CDR3 residues: CASSLDGYTDTQYF. The CDR3 DNA reads TGTGCCAGCAGCTTAGACGGTTACACAGATACGCAGTATTTT.

The J gene is TRBJ2-7, the V gene TRBV28; no clear D. V lost 11 bases and J 0 bases, leaving 8 bases between the germline ends. This CDR3 has 11 residues. Germline CDR1 reads MDHEN; CDR2 reads SYDVKM. The CDR3 DNA follows: TGTGCCCTTGGTCCCTCCTACGAGCAGTACTTC. It yields the protein CALGPSYEQYF.

This clone was picked up a small number of times. The chain links TRBV7-9 to TRBJ1-4; the D is unclear. V was trimmed by 3 bases and J by 0 bases, leaving 11 bases between them. Germline V gene sequence: CDR1 SEHNR, CDR2 FQNEAQ (reference sequence). The CDR3 length is 16 residues. The CDR3 DNA reads as TGTGCCAGCAGCTTCACCCGGACGACAACTAATGAAAAACTGTTTTTT. Its protein product is CASSFTRTTTNEKLFF.

Of note for this clone: This specimen includes other DNA sequences encoding the same CDR3. The V and J genes are TRBV28 and TRBJ2-3, with D unclear. V lost 2 bases and J 3 bases, leaving 12 bases between the germline ends. The CDR3 runs to 15 residues. Per the germline V gene, CDR1 is MDHEN and CDR2 is SYDVKM. CDR3 in amino acids: CASSLNPTKTDTQYF. The CDR3 DNA is TGTGCCAGCAGTTTAAACCCCACCAAGACAGATACGCAGTATTTT.

The genes are TRBV6-6 and TRBJ2-5; no definite D call. Trimming pared 5 bases from V and 1 base from J, leaving 11 bases between. The V gene's germline CDR1 is MNHNY and CDR2 SVGAGI (reference sequence). There are 14 residues in the CDR3. This CDR3 is CASSRFGSQETQYF. The CDR3 DNA follows: TGTGCCAGCAGTCGGTTTGGGTCCCAAGAGACCCAGTACTTC.

Details on this clone: A junction end diverges from the germline sequence, so it may reflect a read error. The chain has TRBV7-7 and TRBJ1-4; D may be TRBD1 (5 bases). CDR3 length: 15 amino acids. The V gene's germline CDR1 is SSHAT and CDR2 FNYEAQ (reference sequence). The CDR3 is CASSLAMGPGEKLFF. CDR3 sequence (DNA): TGTGCTAGCAGCTTAGCAATGGGACCCGGTGAAAAACTGTTTTTT.

V is TRBV4-1 and J is TRBJ2-2; D assignment may be TRBD1 or TRBD2 (5 bases each). The V end lost 2 bases, the J end lost 2 bases, and 21 bases lay between the germline ends. The CDR3 runs 19 residues. In germline, CDR1 is MGHRA, CDR2 YSYEKL. CDR3 DNA: TGCGCCAGCAGCCAACCCCCCTGGACGGGGACGGAAAACACCGGGGAGCTGTTTTTT. Protein product: CASSQPPWTGTENTGELFF.

The rearrangement links TRBV2 to TRBJ2-3; no definite D call. Germline assignment: CDR1 SNHLY and CDR2 FYNNEI. V lost 6 bases, J lost 3 bases, and 16 bases lay in between. The CDR3 runs 15 residues. CDR3 nucleotides: TGTGCCAGCAGCTTAGATCTTGCTAGGACAGATACGCAGTATTTT. Residues: CASSLDLARTDTQYF.

The chain has TRBV11-2 and TRBJ2-5, with 7 nucleotides matching TRBD1. Germline lookup yields CDR1 SGHAT and CDR2 FQNNGV. V trimming: 5 bases; J trimming: 5 bases; junction bases outside the gene matches: 5. The CDR3 runs 13 residues. The CDR3 DNA reads TGTGCCAGCAGCAGAGACAGGGAGGAGACCCAGTACTTC. It specifies CASSRDREETQYF. The full variable domain, with the rest looked up from reference TRBV11-2 and TRBJ2-5, is EAGVAQSPRYKIIEKRQSVAFWCNPISGHATLYWYQQILGQGPKLLIQFQNNGVVDDSQLPKDRFSAERLKGVDSTLKIQPAKLEDSAVYLCASSRDREETQYFGPGTRLLVL.

This sequence joins TRBV29-1 and TRBJ2-7; D tentatively reads TRBD1 or TRBD2 (5 bases each). The CDR3 runs 16 residues. CDR1 is SQVTM and CDR2 is ANQGSEA in the germline V gene. The V end was cut by 3 bases, the J end by 2 bases, with 20 bases between. This CDR3 is CSVDQTGTKGAYEQYF. In DNA form, the CDR3 reads TGCAGCGTTGACCAAACGGGGACCAAGGGCGCCTACGAGCAGTACTTC.